These 20 T cell receptor beta chains originate from one sample sequenced in a study of tumor-infiltrating lymphocytes in localized non-small cell lung cancer. TCRdb keeps only in-frame clones here, not all; method: immunoSEQ multiplex PCR. The sample has some 15,000 clones; approximately 62% are singletons. Material for sequencing was lung tumor tissue. The receptors derive from a human donor with non-small cell lung cancer.

Note on this clone: A junction boundary mismatches the germline segment, possibly from a read error. J is TRBJ2-3 and V is TRBV5-1, with 10 nucleotides matching TRBD1. This CDR3 comprises 14 residues. Per germline, CDR1 SGHRS and CDR2 YFSETQ. CDR3 loop: CASSATGGTDTQYF. CDR3 sequence (DNA): TGCGCCAGCAGCGCGACAGGGGGCACGGATACGCAGTATTTT. The complete variable domain, with remaining parts taken from reference TRBV5-1 and TRBJ2-3, reads KAGVTQTPRYLIKTRGQQVTLSCSPISGHRSVSWYQQTPGQGLQFLFEYFSETQRNKGNFPGRFSGRQFSNSRSEMNVSTLELGDSALYLCASSATGGTDTQYFGPGTRLTVL.

The chain combines TRBV10-3 with TRBJ2-7; D not certain. The CDR3 contains 13 residues. Trimming took 6 bases from V and 5 from J, leaving 14 bases between them. Germline CDR1 reads ENHRY; CDR2 reads SYGVKD. The CDR3 protein is CAIRPGHSDEQYF. In nucleotides, the CDR3 is TGTGCCATCAGACCAGGCCACTCGGACGAGCAGTACTTC.

The CDR3 loop reads CAWSVDGDFSTDTQYF. The CDR3 coding sequence is TGTGCCTGGAGTGTAGACGGGGATTTTAGCACAGATACGCAGTATTTT. The chain is built from TRBV30 and TRBJ2-3, with D possibly matching TRBD2 (5 bases). There are 16 residues in the CDR3. Germline CDR1 and CDR2: GTSNPN and SVGIG (reference sequence). Deletions cut 0 bases from V and 0 bases from J, with 13 bases between.

The chain employs TRBV10-3 and TRBJ2-7, with TRBD1 matching over 7 bases. V trimming: 6 bases; J trimming: 2 bases; junction bases outside the gene matches: 7. The CDR3 is 14 amino acids. In germline, CDR1 is ENHRY, CDR2 SYGVKD. CDR3 residues: CAISRRDSPYEQYF. The CDR3 DNA reads as TGTGCCATCAGCCGCCGGGACAGCCCCTACGAGCAGTACTTC.

This clone was detected a few times. The chain couples TRBV30 to TRBJ1-5; weak D call: TRBD1 (5 bases). The germline V gene has CDR1 GTSNPN and CDR2 SVGIG (reference sequence). Trimming took 3 bases from V and 0 from J, leaving 15 bases between them. The CDR3 has 16 residues. The CDR3 nucleotides are TGTGCCTGGAGCGGGGGGAACGCCTATAGCAATCAGCCCCAGCATTTT. It translates to CAWSGGNAYSNQPQHF.

This clone was detected only once. The chain is built from TRBV7-9 and TRBJ1-2; 11 bases are a match to TRBD1. The CDR3 runs 15 residues. Trimming removed 5 bases from V and 4 bases from J; junction bases left unmatched: 6. CDR1 is SEHNR, CDR2 FQNEAQ, per germline (reference sequence). CDR3 nucleotide sequence: TGTGCCAGCAGCCCCGGGACAGGGGGAATCTATGGCTACACCTTC. Translation gives CASSPGTGGIYGYTF.

This chain links TRBV11-2 with TRBJ2-3; TRBD2 matches 13 bases. With V trimmed by 5 bases and J by 4 bases, 6 bases remained unmatched. From germline, CDR1 is SGHAT and CDR2 FQNNGV. This CDR3 is 16 amino acids long. The CDR3 region has the DNA TGTGCCAGCAGCACCTGGACTAGCGGGAGCCCAGATACGCAGTATTTT. This translates into CASSTWTSGSPDTQYF.

J is TRBJ2-1 and V is TRBV7-9, with 8 bases matching TRBD1. The V gene end was trimmed by 4 bases and the J gene end by 7 bases; junction bases not matched to a gene: 6. In germline, CDR1 is SEHNR, CDR2 FQNEAQ (reference sequence). The CDR3 is 14 amino acids. The CDR3 reads CASSYGTGMNEQFF. CDR3 bases: TGTGCCAGCAGCTATGGGACAGGTATGAATGAGCAGTTCTTC.

V and J are TRBV5-5 and TRBJ2-7; no clear D gene. The CDR3 is 14 residues long. V lost 4 bases and J 3 bases, leaving 14 bases between the germline ends. Per germline, CDR1 SGHKS and CDR2 YYEKEE (reference sequence). The CDR3 DNA is TGTGCCAGCAGCCCATCGGAACGTAACTACGAGCAGTACTTC. It specifies CASSPSERNYEQYF.

The chain is built from TRBV18 and TRBJ2-5; D not certain. V was cut by 0 bases and J by 7 bases, with 15 bases left in between. The CDR3 runs to 15 residues. Germline V gene lookup returns CDR1 KGHSH and CDR2 LQKENI. The CDR3 is CASSPPNLDVGTQYF. As DNA, the CDR3 is TGTGCCAGCTCACCACCGAACCTGGACGTCGGGACCCAGTACTTC.

The V gene is TRBV2, the J gene TRBJ2-3; 8 bases match TRBD2. The CDR3 has 15 amino acids. V dropped 0 bases and J dropped 6; count of bases not matched to a gene: 5. CDR1 and CDR2 (germline): SNHLY, FYNNEI. The chain's CDR3 is CASSEARSGGDTQYF. The CDR3 region has the DNA TGTGCCAGCAGTGAAGCCCGCTCGGGGGGGGATACGCAGTATTTT.

The chain recombines TRBV19 with TRBJ2-1; 10 bases map to TRBD2. Germline assignment: CDR1 LNHDA and CDR2 SQIVND (reference sequence). The junction had 3 bases not matched to a gene; V was cut back by 3 bases and J by 4 bases. The CDR3 runs to 15 residues. The CDR3 DNA reads as TGTGCCAGTAGTATTACTAGCGGGGTTTACAATGAGCAGTTCTTC. Translation gives CASSITSGVYNEQFF.

The chain links TRBV6-1 to TRBJ2-4, with D possibly TRBD2 on 5 matching bases. With 3 bases removed from V and 6 bases from J, the gap between germline ends came to 12 bases. The CDR3 spans 14 residues. The germline CDR1 and CDR2 sequences are MNHNS and SASEGT. CDR3 sequence: CASSDGVTGNIQYF. The CDR3 DNA reads as TGTGCCAGCAGTGACGGGGTAACGGGAAACATTCAGTACTTC.

In this sample, this clone turned up once. The chain combines TRBV28 with TRBJ2-7; D remains ambiguous. V dropped 6 bases and J dropped 6 bases, with 15 bases sitting between them. CDR3 length equals 13 residues. The germline V gene has CDR1 MDHEN and CDR2 SYDVKM. CDR3 residues: CASRRTAAREQYF. The CDR3 DNA reads as TGTGCCAGCAGACGGACGGCCGCCCGCGAGCAGTACTTC.

The chain joins TRBV27 to TRBJ2-6; 8 positions match TRBD1. Looked up from germline, CDR1 is MNHEY and CDR2 is SMNVEV (reference sequence). CDR3 length: 21 residues. V trimming: 0 bases; J trimming: 0 bases; junction bases outside the gene matches: 13. The CDR3 DNA sequence: TGTGCCAGCAGTTTATCCCTTAACACGTACAGGGGGTACTCTGGGGCCAACGTCCTGACTTTC. It yields the protein CASSLSLNTYRGYSGANVLTF.

The chain links TRBV4-3 to TRBJ2-1, with a possible D match to TRBD2 (5 bases). Trimming pared 4 bases from V and 8 bases from J, leaving 15 bases between. In germline, CDR1 is LGHNA, CDR2 YSLEER. CDR3 length equals 14 residues. Here the CDR3 reads CASSRGAGVDEQFF. Here the CDR3 DNA reads TGCGCCAGCAGCCGCGGTGCGGGCGTCGATGAGCAGTTCTTC.

This chain connects TRBV27 to TRBJ2-7; D may be TRBD1 (5 bases). V was trimmed by 0 bases and J by 3 bases, leaving 6 bases between them. The CDR3 covers 13 residues. Germline V gives CDR1 MNHEY, CDR2 SMNVEV (reference sequence). Here the CDR3 reads CASSLSRDYEQYF. Written as DNA, the CDR3 is TGTGCCAGCAGTTTATCCAGGGACTACGAGCAGTACTTC.

This chain joins TRBV19 and TRBJ1-1; possible D gene TRBD1, 5 bases. This CDR3 comprises 15 residues. V lost 5 bases, J lost 6 bases, and 19 bases lay in between. Germline values: CDR1 LNHDA, CDR2 SQIVND (reference sequence). The CDR3 reads CASSALQGSGAEAFF. DNA for the CDR3: TGTGCCAGTAGTGCCCTGCAGGGATCGGGCGCTGAAGCTTTCTTT.

The rearrangement joins TRBV10-2 to TRBJ2-1; maybe TRBD2 (6 bases). Trimming took 8 bases from V and 7 from J, leaving 15 bases between them. CDR3 length: 13 amino acids. Germline values: CDR1 WSHSY, CDR2 SAAADI. CDR3 loop: CASVSGLENEQFF. The CDR3, as DNA: TGCGCCAGCGTTAGCGGTCTTGAGAATGAGCAGTTCTTC.

The chain links TRBV12-5 to TRBJ2-7; 7 nucleotides align to TRBD1. CDR3 length: 16 residues. Trimming at V came to 1 base and at J to 0 bases, leaving 6 bases not matched to a gene. Germline CDR1 LGHNT, CDR2 FRNRAP. The CDR3, as DNA: TGTGCTAGTGGTTTGGCCAACAGGGGAGTCTCCTACGAGCAGTACTTC. This translates into CASGLANRGVSYEQYF.